Listed below are T cell receptor beta chains from one sample, sequenced in a study of cytomegalovirus exposure and HLA in healthy donors. The repertoire was sequenced with immunoSEQ multiplex PCR; TCRdb's copy has only in-frame clones and lacks some. This sample has over 100,000 clones, with more than 65% found just once. Sequences were obtained from PBMCs. The receptors come from a male donor in good health and CMV-seropositive. Both conserved end residues are part of each CDR3. A D gene is named only where the DNA matches it firmly. For some rows the clone size is stated as once, few or many, or as a class when expanded; others skip it.

-	TRBV29-1	-	TRBJ1-1	16	TGCAGCGTTGAAGACCCTTGGGGGGAAATGAACACTGAAGCTTTCTTT	CSVEDPWGEMNTEAFF
-	TRBV15	-	TRBJ1-6	15	TGTGCCACCAGCAGAGATTCCGGACACCCAATCCCCCTCCACTTT	CATSRDSGHPIPLHF
-	TRBV5-4	-	TRBJ1-1	13	TGTGCCAGCAGTCCTGAGGTTAACACTGAAGCTTTCTTT	CASSPEVNTEAFF
-	TRBV5-1	-	TRBJ1-1	13	TGCGCCAGCAGGACAGACACTTACACTGAAGCTTTCTTT	CASRTDTYTEAFF
-	TRBV9	TRBD1	TRBJ2-7	16	TGTGCCAGCAGCGTAGCTCCGGACAGGCGGTCCTACGAGCAGTACTTC	CASSVAPDRRSYEQYF
-	TRBV9	-	TRBJ2-7	11	TGTGCCAGCGGGCCTGAATACGAGCAGTACTTC	CASGPEYEQYF
once	TRBV27	TRBD2	TRBJ2-2	16	TGTGCCAGCAGTTCGTGGACTAGACTTGTGGCCGGGGAGCTGTTTTTT	CASSSWTRLVAGELFF
-	TRBV5-8	-	TRBJ2-5	17	TGTGCCAGCAGCTTGATTTTCGGGGGTGTGTACCAAGAGACCCAGTACTTC	CASSLIFGGVYQETQYF
-	TRBV7-5	-	TRBJ2-5	13	TGTGTCAGAAGCTCCGGGTACCAAGAGACCCAGTACTTC	CVRSSGYQETQYF
few	TRBV5-4	TRBD1	TRBJ1-2	16	TGTGCCAGCAGCCAATCCTTAGGGACAGCGAACTATGGCTACACCTTC	CASSQSLGTANYGYTF
-	TRBV5-1	-	TRBJ2-3	13	TGCGCCAGCAGCTTTTACTCCACAGATACGCAGTATTTT	CASSFYSTDTQYF
-	TRBV15	-	TRBJ1-4	13	TGTGCCACCAGCAGAGAGAGGGCTGAAAAACTGTTTTTT	CATSRERAEKLFF
-	TRBV5-1	-	TRBJ1-4	15	TGCGCCAGCAGCTTGCGGGGGGAGTATAACGAAAAACTGTTTTTT	CASSLRGEYNEKLFF
-	TRBV29-1	TRBD1	TRBJ2-7	12	TGCAGCGTCGGGACAGGGGGCTCCGAGCAGTACTTC	CSVGTGGSEQYF
-	TRBV7-2	-	TRBJ2-7	13	TGTGCCAGCAGCTCCCTTGTCTCCTACGAGCAGTACTTC	CASSSLVSYEQYF
-	TRBV5-1	-	TRBJ2-1	14	TGCGCCAGCAGCTTGGTCGCGGGCCACAATGAGCAGTTCTTC	CASSLVAGHNEQFF
-	TRBV29-1	TRBD2	TRBJ2-7	14	TGCAGCGTTGAAGTGGCGGGAGGGCCCTACGAGCAGTACTTC	CSVEVAGGPYEQYF
once	TRBV6-5	-	TRBJ2-7	13	TGTGCCAGCAGCCTCGCGGGGTCCTACGAGCAGTACTTC	CASSLAGSYEQYF
few	TRBV28	-	TRBJ2-2	16	TGTGCCAGCAGTCCCAGGGGCAGGGACCGCCATGGGGAGCTGTTTTTT	CASSPRGRDRHGELFF
few	TRBV5-5	TRBD1	TRBJ2-3	19	TGTGCCAGCAGCTTCCCCGGGACAGGGGGCCGTACTAGCACAGATACGCAGTATTTT	CASSFPGTGGRTSTDTQYF
-	TRBV29-1	-	TRBJ1-3	15	TGCAGCGTTGAAGATCGGGGAACCTCTGGAAACACCATATATTTT	CSVEDRGTSGNTIYF
-	TRBV28	-	TRBJ2-4	17	TGTGCCAGCAGTCGGCTAGAGGTCTCCTTAGCCAAAAACATTCAGTACTTC	CASSRLEVSLAKNIQYF
-	TRBV6-1	TRBD1	TRBJ2-7	13	TGTGCCAGCCGGGACAGACTCTTCTACGAGCAGTACTTC	CASRDRLFYEQYF
-	TRBV5-1	-	TRBJ2-7	15	TGCGCCAGCAGCTTGGTTACTAGCCACCCCTACGAGCAGTACTTC	CASSLVTSHPYEQYF
once	TRBV5-1	TRBD1	TRBJ2-7	13	TGCGCCAGCAGCCGCGACAGGGTCTACGAGCAGTACTTC	CASSRDRVYEQYF
-	TRBV7-9	TRBD1	TRBJ2-1	15	TGTGCCAGCAGTGCACAGGGGGCGGTGGACAATGAGCAGTTCTTC	CASSAQGAVDNEQFF
-	TRBV7-9	TRBD2	TRBJ2-7	17	TGTTCCAGCAGCCGGAGGAGTAGCGGGAAAGCCTCCTACGAGCAGTACTTC	CSSSRRSSGKASYEQYF
-	TRBV5-1	-	TRBJ2-7	13	TGCGCCAGCAGTCGACAGGACACCTACGAGCAGTACTTC	CASSRQDTYEQYF
-	TRBV6-5	TRBD2	TRBJ2-2	15	TGTGCCAGCAGTGGGACTAGCGGGAGCACCGGGGAGCTGTTTTTT	CASSGTSGSTGELFF
-	TRBV27	TRBD2	TRBJ2-3	12	TGTGCCAGCAATCCCTCCGGGGGGGCGCAGTATTTT	CASNPSGGAQYF
-	TRBV28	TRBD1	TRBJ2-5	15	TGTGCCAGCAAAGAGGGGGACAGGGATTCGGAGACCCAGTACTTC	CASKEGDRDSETQYF
-	TRBV6-6	TRBD2	TRBJ2-1	15	TGTGCCAGCAGTGTACTAGCGGGGGGCCCGGAGGGGCAGTTCTTC	CASSVLAGGPEGQFF
-	TRBV19	-	TRBJ2-5	16	TGTGCCAGTAGCACGGAGAGTGGCAGGCCGGGGGAGACCCAGTACTTC	CASSTESGRPGETQYF
-	TRBV5-1	TRBD1	TRBJ1-6	18	TGCGCCAGCAGGGCGGAGACAGGGATAAGCTCCTATAATTCACCCCTCCACTTT	CASRAETGISSYNSPLHF
-	TRBV7-9	-	TRBJ2-7	11	TGTGCCAGCAGCTCTAGTCTAGTTTTCGTGTTC	CASSSSLVFVF
-	TRBV6-1	TRBD1	TRBJ2-7	18	TGTGCCAGCAGTGAAGATAGGGGGCTAACCCCATCGGGCTACGAGCAGTACTTC	CASSEDRGLTPSGYEQYF
-	TRBV2	-	TRBJ2-1	13	TGTGCCAGCAGGAGGGGGGGCTCCGGTGAGCAGTTCTTC	CASRRGGSGEQFF
once	TRBV5-8	-	TRBJ2-1	16	TGTGCCAGCAGCTTGATCGGCTTAATAGGGGACAATGAGCAGTTCTTC	CASSLIGLIGDNEQFF
-	TRBV2	TRBD1	TRBJ2-2	13	TGTGCCAGCAAGGGGGCGCCTTCCGGGGAGCTGTTTTTT	CASKGAPSGELFF
-	TRBV7-2	-	TRBJ2-5	13	TGTGCCAGCAGCTTAGTAGGGGTAGAGACCCAGTACTTC	CASSLVGVETQYF
-	TRBV5-1	-	TRBJ1-1	13	TGCGCCAGCAGCTTGGATTGGGCCAGTGAAGCTTTCTTT	CASSLDWASEAFF
once	TRBV2	TRBD2	TRBJ2-7	14	TGTGCCAGCACCCCGGGACTAGTTTCCTACGAGCAGTACTTC	CASTPGLVSYEQYF
few	TRBV6-5	-	TRBJ1-3	15	TGTGCCAGCAGACCCCCCGGACAGTATGGAAACACCATATATTTT	CASRPPGQYGNTIYF
once	TRBV29-1	-	TRBJ1-5	13	TGCAGCGTTGGCGGGGGCTCGTCTCAGCCCCAGCATTTT	CSVGGGSSQPQHF
-	TRBV5-5	-	TRBJ1-3	17	TGTGCCAGCAGCTTGGGGGGGAGGATCTTCTCTGGAAACACCATATATTTT	CASSLGGRIFSGNTIYF
-	TRBV7-9	-	TRBJ1-1	14	TGTTCCAGCAGCCCGGACAGCTTGAACACTGAAGCTTTCTTT	CSSSPDSLNTEAFF
-	TRBV28	-	TRBJ2-5	15	TGTGCCAGCAGTTTATCGGTGCCCCAGGGCGGGACCCAGTACTTC	CASSLSVPQGGTQYF
few	TRBV29-1	TRBD1	TRBJ1-2	13	TGCAGCGCCAACAACGGACAGGGAGACGGCTACACCTTC	CSANNGQGDGYTF
-	TRBV5-5	-	TRBJ1-2	13	TGTGCCAGCAGCTCTGGTGGGAGCTTTGACTACACCTTC	CASSSGGSFDYTF
once	TRBV6-1	-	TRBJ1-4	13	TGTGCCAGCACCCAGGGGCGTAATGAAAAACTGTTTTTT	CASTQGRNEKLFF
-	TRBV28	-	TRBJ1-1	11	TGTGCCTTAAGAAAGAGCACTGAAGCTTTCTTT	CALRKSTEAFF
-	TRBV5-1	-	TRBJ2-7	15	TGCGCCAGCAGCTTGGCCCGAGCCTTCTCCTACGAGCAGTACTTC	CASSLARAFSYEQYF
-	TRBV28	-	TRBJ1-5	15	TGTGCCAGCGGGGGAGGGCAGCCAGGCAATCAGCCCCAGCATTTT	CASGGGQPGNQPQHF
-	TRBV2	-	TRBJ1-5	13	TGTGCCAGCACGGGGGTGAGCAATCAGCCCCAGCATTTT	CASTGVSNQPQHF